A selection of T cell receptor beta chains follows, all from one sample in a study of identical twins. Each CDR3 protein gets one entry after TCRdb re-called the 5' RACE reads with MiXCR. The sample yields about 570,000 distinct CDR3 sequences, approximately 9.6% seen once. The data were also submitted as part of a second study, on yellow fever vaccine responses in identical twins.

The specimen sequenced was PBMCs. These receptors came from a woman younger than 35 in good health. Both conserved end residues are part of each CDR3. The order of the fields is J gene, clone size, V gene, D gene, CDR3 protein, CDR3 DNA. The D gene is left open where the match is weak. The listing skips clone size in some rows; elsewhere it reads once, few, many or a size class.

J: TRBJ2-2; size: few; V: TRBV7-8; D: .; CDR3: CASSELGANTGELFF; DNA: TGTGCCAGCAGCGAACTGGGAGCGAACACCGGGGAGCTGTTTTTT
J: TRBJ2-1; size: many; V: TRBV5-1; D: TRBD1; CDR3: CASSLGDRSYNEQFF; DNA: TGCGCCAGCAGCTTGGGGGACAGGTCATACAATGAGCAGTTCTTC
J: TRBJ2-5; size: few; V: TRBV7-2; D: TRBD2; CDR3: CASSQSSGRNQYF; DNA: TGTGCCAGCAGCCAAAGTAGCGGGAGGAACCAGTACTTC
J: TRBJ1-5; size: many; V: TRBV4-2; D: .; CDR3: CASSQDNQNWQPQHF; DNA: TGTGCCAGCAGCCAAGATAATCAGAATTGGCAGCCCCAGCATTTT
J: TRBJ1-2; size: .; V: TRBV6-1; D: TRBD1; CDR3: CASSPLGDRVKVGYTF; DNA: TGTGCCAGCAGTCCCTTAGGGGACAGGGTGAAGGTTGGCTACACCTTC
J: TRBJ2-3; size: .; V: TRBV7-2; D: .; CDR3: CASSTSGLFTDTQYF; DNA: TGTGCCAGCAGCACATCGGGACTTTTCACAGATACGCAGTATTTT
J: TRBJ2-5; size: few; V: TRBV12-3/TRBV12-4; D: .; CDR3: CASRHPSTAPDTQYF; DNA: TGTGCCAGCAGACACCCATCAACGGCTCCAGATACCCAGTACTTC
J: TRBJ2-7; size: .; V: TRBV7-2; D: .; CDR3: CASSFRSGDEQYF; DNA: TGTGCCAGCAGCTTTAGGTCTGGGGACGAGCAGTACTTC
J: TRBJ1-1; size: .; V: TRBV29-1; D: .; CDR3: CSVDAGGGTEAFF; DNA: TGCAGCGTTGATGCGGGGGGAGGCACTGAAGCTTTCTTT
J: TRBJ2-7; size: few; V: TRBV20-1; D: .; CDR3: CSASRDERSYEQYF; DNA: TGCAGTGCCAGCCGGGACGAGAGGTCCTACGAGCAGTACTTC
J: TRBJ1-2; size: few; V: TRBV18; D: .; CDR3: CASSPLRGEDYGYTF; DNA: TGTGCCAGCTCACCACTTAGGGGTGAGGACTATGGCTACACCTTC
J: TRBJ2-3; size: many; V: TRBV28; D: .; CDR3: CASSRPDRASTDTQYF; DNA: TGTGCCAGCAGTCGACCCGACCGTGCTAGCACAGATACGCAGTATTTT
J: TRBJ1-5; size: many; V: TRBV12-3/TRBV12-4; D: .; CDR3: CASTRGGASNQPQHF; DNA: TGTGCCAGCACCCGGGGGGGGGCTAGCAATCAGCCCCAGCATTTT
J: TRBJ1-1; size: few; V: TRBV7-9; D: .; CDR3: CASSGQLQNTEAFF; DNA: TGTGCCAGCAGCGGACAGTTACAGAACACTGAAGCTTTCTTT
J: TRBJ1-2; size: many; V: TRBV5-1; D: TRBD1; CDR3: CASSGTGTGRVNYGYTF; DNA: TGCGCCAGCAGCGGAACCGGGACAGGGAGGGTAAACTATGGCTACACCTTC
J: TRBJ2-3; size: .; V: TRBV12-5; D: TRBD1; CDR3: CASGLTITGGETDTQYF; DNA: TGTGCTAGTGGTTTGACCATTACAGGGGGCGAGACAGATACGCAGTATTTT
J: TRBJ2-1; size: few; V: TRBV5-1; D: .; CDR3: CASSPGAGTNSYNEQFF; DNA: TGCGCCAGCAGCCCGGGGGCGGGGACAAATAGCTACAATGAGCAGTTCTTC
J: TRBJ2-7; size: few; V: TRBV20-1; D: TRBD2; CDR3: CSARPLGTSYEQYF; DNA: TGCAGTGCTAGACCGCTAGGGACTAGCTACGAGCAGTACTTC
J: TRBJ2-3; size: .; V: TRBV12-3/TRBV12-4; D: .; CDR3: CASTKTGRGTDTQYF; DNA: TGTGCCAGCACCAAAACGGGCAGGGGTACAGATACGCAGTATTTT
J: TRBJ1-3; size: few; V: TRBV7-8; D: .; CDR3: CASSLAEGGNTIYF; DNA: TGTGCCAGCAGCTTAGCCGAGGGCGGAAACACCATATATTTT
J: TRBJ2-1; size: many; V: TRBV29-1; D: TRBD1; CDR3: CSVEDRVSNEQFF; DNA: TGCAGCGTTGAGGACAGGGTTTCTAATGAGCAGTTCTTC
J: TRBJ2-2; size: many; V: TRBV7-2; D: .; CDR3: CASSLGTSNTGELFF; DNA: TGTGCCAGCAGCTTGGGGACATCGAACACCGGGGAGCTGTTTTTT
J: TRBJ2-2; size: few; V: TRBV6-1; D: .; CDR3: CASRGGVLANTGELFF; DNA: TGTGCCAGCAGGGGCGGGGTTCTCGCGAACACCGGGGAGCTGTTTTTT
J: TRBJ2-1; size: .; V: TRBV4-1; D: .; CDR3: CASSQDAAGTASYNEQFF; DNA: TGCGCCAGCAGCCAAGATGCTGCCGGGACGGCGTCCTACAATGAGCAGTTCTTC
J: TRBJ2-3; size: .; V: TRBV12-3/TRBV12-4; D: TRBD2; CDR3: CASTFGLAGGPDTQYF; DNA: TGTGCCAGCACATTTGGCCTAGCGGGGGGGCCAGATACGCAGTATTTT
J: TRBJ2-5; size: few; V: TRBV7-7; D: .; CDR3: CASSLRTLETQYF; DNA: TGTGCTAGCAGCCTAAGGACCCTAGAGACCCAGTACTTC
J: TRBJ2-5; size: .; V: TRBV25-1; D: .; CDR3: CASSELGETQYF; DNA: TGTGCCAGCAGTGAATTGGGAGAGACCCAGTACTTC
J: TRBJ2-2; size: .; V: TRBV20-1; D: TRBD2; CDR3: CSARDVYSGRGGELFF; DNA: TGCAGTGCTAGAGACGTGTATAGCGGGAGAGGCGGGGAGCTGTTTTTT
J: TRBJ2-5; size: few; V: TRBV7-9; D: .; CDR3: CASSAGVQETQYF; DNA: TGTGCCAGCAGCGCAGGGGTTCAAGAGACCCAGTACTTC
J: TRBJ2-7; size: .; V: TRBV6-2/TRBV6-3; D: .; CDR3: CASSPPGLSSYEQYF; DNA: TGTGCCAGCAGTCCCCCGGGACTGAGCTCCTACGAGCAGTACTTC
J: TRBJ2-7; size: .; V: TRBV7-9; D: .; CDR3: CASSRTWDIKTYEQYF; DNA: TGTGCCAGCAGCCGTACTTGGGACATCAAGACGTACGAGCAGTACTTC
J: TRBJ2-1; size: few; V: TRBV6-1; D: TRBD2; CDR3: CASRNGLVHEQFF; DNA: TGTGCCAGCAGGAACGGACTAGTCCATGAGCAGTTCTTC
J: TRBJ2-1; size: .; V: TRBV27; D: TRBD2; CDR3: CASSSGPGLAGKNEQFF; DNA: TGTGCCAGCAGTTCAGGACCGGGACTAGCGGGAAAAAATGAGCAGTTCTTC
J: TRBJ2-3; size: few; V: TRBV5-5; D: TRBD1; CDR3: CASSLDGTALDTQYF; DNA: TGTGCCAGCAGCTTGGATGGGACAGCATTAGATACGCAGTATTTT
J: TRBJ2-5; size: few; V: TRBV7-9; D: .; CDR3: CASSLATGTGETQYF; DNA: TGTGCCAGCAGCTTGGCGACGGGGACGGGGGAGACCCAGTACTTC
J: TRBJ1-5; size: .; V: TRBV7-2; D: .; CDR3: CASSMSGNQPQHF; DNA: TGTGCCAGCTCGATGAGTGGCAATCAGCCCCAGCATTTT